These 30 T cell receptor beta chains came from one sample sequenced in a study of shared clonotypes between healthy human individuals (dated by TCRdb to 2020 to 2022). The library was obtained by the immunoSEQ multiplex PCR assay. The clones in this table, taken by TCRdb from immuneACCESS, are in-frame only. Not every clone is retained; where verified, under half of the shortfall comes from an unresolved V gene, and the cause of the rest is unknown. Here the sample has more than 550,000 clones; 92% occur a single time. The ten largest clonotypes hold nearly 25% of the sample. For the CD8 naive samples, CD45RO-negative cells were positively selected for CCR7, yielding a CD45RA+CCR7+ population from which TemRA cells were excluded. The sample consisted of naive CD8+ T cells sorted from blood. The meaning of the sample's cell subset or site label: CD45RA+CCR7+. Receptors were obtained from a man younger than 45 in good health.

The CDR3 protein is CASSLNTDYGYTF. CDR3 coding DNA: TGTGCCAGCAGCTTAAACACGGACTATGGCTACACCTTC. The rearrangement links TRBV7-2 to TRBJ1-2, with D uncertain. V gave up 2 bases and J gave up 3 bases, with 7 bases separating them. Germline CDR1 reads SGHTA; CDR2 reads FQGNSA. The CDR3 runs 13 residues.

V gene TRBV7-9 combines with J gene TRBJ2-1; D unclear. With 6 bases removed from V and 3 bases from J, the gap between germline ends came to 18 bases. Germline loops: CDR1 SEHNR, CDR2 FQNEAQ (reference sequence). The CDR3 has 16 amino acids. The CDR3 loop reads CASRLSGLAGYNEQFF. In DNA, the CDR3 is TGTGCCAGCAGGCTCTCCGGATTGGCTGGCTACAATGAGCAGTTCTTC.

This chain uses TRBV28 with TRBJ2-3, with 7 bases lining up with TRBD2. Germline-derived CDR1 and CDR2 are MDHEN and SYDVKM. The CDR3 has 15 amino acids. J was trimmed by 0 bases and V by 6 bases; bases with no gene match: 6. CDR3 bases: TGTGCCAGCAGCCTACTAGCGTCGAGCACAGATACGCAGTATTTT. This codes for CASSLLASSTDTQYF.

With respect to this clone: Other DNA sequences of this sample code for an identical CDR3. The chain joins TRBV5-1 to TRBJ1-1; D is unclear. This CDR3 has 14 residues. The V end lost 0 bases, the J end lost 1 base, and 7 bases lay between the germline ends. Looked up from germline, CDR1 is SGHRS and CDR2 is YFSETQ. For the CDR3, the DNA is TGCGCCAGCAGCTTGGAGAGAGGGAACACTGAAGCTTTCTTT. This gives the protein CASSLERGNTEAFF. The whole variable domain, filled in from reference TRBV5-1 and TRBJ1-1, reads KAGVTQTPRYLIKTRGQQVTLSCSPISGHRSVSWYQQTPGQGLQFLFEYFSETQRNKGNFPGRFSGRQFSNSRSEMNVSTLELGDSALYLCASSLERGNTEAFFGQGTRLTVV.

The chain joins TRBV7-7 to TRBJ2-7, with D perhaps matching TRBD1 (5 bases). The V gene's germline CDR1 is SSHAT and CDR2 FNYEAQ (reference sequence). V gave up 5 bases and J gave up 1 base, with 9 bases separating them. The CDR3 is 13 amino acids. CDR3 sequence: CASSLQESYEQYF. CDR3 DNA sequence: TGTGCCAGCAGCCTACAGGAGTCCTACGAGCAGTACTTC.

The genes are TRBV7-9 and TRBJ2-1, with D possibly TRBD2 on 6 matching bases. The CDR3 has 13 amino acids. In germline, CDR1 is SEHNR, CDR2 FQNEAQ (reference sequence). Deletions cut 4 bases from V and 10 bases from J, with 14 bases between. The CDR3 bases are TGTGCCAGCAGCTCTGGACTAAATGGCGAGCAGTTCTTC. It yields the protein CASSSGLNGEQFF. Combining the CDR3 with reference TRBV7-9 and TRBJ2-1 gives the whole variable domain DTGVSQNPRHKITKRGQNVTFRCDPISEHNRLYWYRQTLGQGPEFLTYFQNEAQLEKSRLLSDRFSAERPKGSFSTLEIQRTEQGDSAMYLCASSSGLNGEQFFGPGTRLTVL.

This clone was recorded once. The CDR3 protein is CASSPTGDPYEQYF. The CDR3 coding sequence is TGTGCCAGCAGCCCTACAGGGGACCCCTACGAGCAGTACTTC. The rearrangement uses TRBV7-9 and TRBJ2-7; TRBD1 agrees at 7 bases. This CDR3 has 14 residues. Losses at the gene ends were 5 bases for V and 2 bases for J; bases not matched to a gene: 6. Germline V lookup: CDR1 SEHNR, CDR2 FQNEAQ (reference sequence).

The chain recombines TRBV19 with TRBJ2-7, with D perhaps TRBD2 (6 bases). The germline CDR1 and CDR2 sequences are LNHDA and SQIVND (reference sequence). The CDR3 contains 14 residues. V was cut by 5 bases and J by 6 bases, with 17 bases left in between. The CDR3 protein is CASSPGGLTLEQYF. In nucleotides, the CDR3 is TGTGCCAGTAGTCCCGGGGGACTTACGCTCGAGCAGTACTTC.

V usage is TRBV27 and J usage is TRBJ2-3, with D perhaps TRBD1 or TRBD2 (5 bases each). Trimming took off 4 bases at V and 7 bases at J, with 15 bases between the two ends. The CDR3 is 14 residues long. Germline V lookup: CDR1 MNHEY, CDR2 SMNVEV (reference sequence). In DNA, the CDR3 is TGTGCCAGCAGTTACGGGGCGGCAACGAATACGCAGTATTTT. As protein: CASSYGAATNTQYF.

This chain links TRBV19 with TRBJ2-2, with no clear D. The CDR3 has 13 residues. CDR1 and CDR2 (germline): LNHDA, SQIVND (reference sequence). V dropped 1 base and J dropped 5 bases, with 5 bases sitting between them. The CDR3 region is CASSIVGTGELFF. DNA of the CDR3: TGTGCCAGTAGTATAGTTGGTACCGGGGAGCTGTTTTTT.

V is TRBV11-2 and J is TRBJ2-5; D is uncertain. Germline V gene lookup returns CDR1 SGHAT and CDR2 FQNNGV. V gave up 1 base and J gave up 1 base, with 7 bases separating them. The length of the CDR3 is 14 residues. The CDR3 sequence is CASSLAEIQETQYF. The CDR3 coding sequence is TGTGCCAGCAGCTTAGCAGAGATCCAAGAGACCCAGTACTTC.

J is TRBJ2-1 and V is TRBV29-1, with 9 bases matching TRBD1. From germline, CDR1 is SQVTM and CDR2 ANQGSEA. The CDR3 spans 14 residues. The junction had 10 bases not matched to a gene; V was cut back by 6 bases and J by 7 bases. CDR3 DNA: TGCAGCGTACTAGGCGGGACAGGGTCTAATGAGCAGTTCTTC. Its translation: CSVLGGTGSNEQFF.

The rearrangement uses TRBV6-5 and TRBJ2-1; 10 bases map to TRBD2. The CDR3 totals 15 residues. The V gene end was trimmed by 11 bases and the J gene end by 2 bases; junction bases not matched to a gene: 9. Germline loops: CDR1 MNHEY, CDR2 SVGAGI. This CDR3 is CAGPLAGVTYNEQFF. In nucleotides, the CDR3 is TGTGCCGGACCTCTAGCGGGAGTCACCTACAATGAGCAGTTCTTC.

The chain is built from TRBV15 and TRBJ1-3; 7 nucleotides agree with TRBD1. This CDR3 spans 14 amino acids. Trimming took 6 bases from V and 4 from J; bases not matched to a gene: 6. Per germline, CDR1 LNHNV and CDR2 YYDKDF (reference sequence). The CDR3 protein is CATSSRGLGNTIYF. CDR3 sequence (DNA): TGTGCCACCAGTAGTAGGGGGCTCGGAAACACCATATATTTT.

This rearrangement joins TRBV7-9 to TRBJ1-2; D is perhaps TRBD1 (5 bases). Trimming took off 5 bases at V and 8 bases at J, with 12 bases between the two ends. From germline, CDR1 is SEHNR and CDR2 FQNEAQ (reference sequence). This CDR3 is 12 amino acids long. CDR3: CASSEDRDGYTF. The CDR3 DNA reads TGTGCCAGCAGCGAAGACCGGGACGGCTACACCTTC.

As concerns this clone: Different DNA sequences within this sample yield the same CDR3. J is TRBJ2-1 and V is TRBV27, with TRBD1 matching 8 bases. V shed 5 bases and J 6 bases; nucleotides not matched to a gene: 0. CDR1 and CDR2 (germline): MNHEY, SMNVEV (reference sequence). The CDR3 consists of 12 residues. The CDR3 protein is CASSTGGNEQFF. CDR3 nucleotide sequence: TGTGCCAGCAGTACAGGGGGCAATGAGCAGTTCTTC.

The chain is built from TRBV4-3 and TRBJ2-2; D call uncertain. V was pared by 2 bases and J by 4 bases, with 2 bases between. Germline lookup yields CDR1 LGHNA and CDR2 YSLEER. CDR3 length: 12 residues. The CDR3 DNA is TGCGCCAGCAGCCAACTCACCGGGGAGCTGTTTTTT. Its protein is CASSQLTGELFF.

This rearrangement joins TRBV7-9 to TRBJ1-3; 10 bases match TRBD1. Germline-derived CDR1 and CDR2 are SEHNR and FQNEAQ (reference sequence). The CDR3 has 14 amino acids. With 5 bases clipped from V and 8 bases from J, the junction kept 6 bases outside the gene matches. The CDR3 loop reads CASSPRQGADTIYF. CDR3 nucleotide sequence: TGTGCCAGCAGCCCAAGACAGGGGGCAGACACCATATATTTT.

The chain couples TRBV5-5 to TRBJ1-5; D call uncertain. V gave up 2 bases and J gave up 0 bases, with 12 bases separating them. The germline gives CDR1 SGHKS, CDR2 YYEKEE (reference sequence). The CDR3 contains 16 residues. This CDR3 reads CASSFGPNDSNQPQHF. The CDR3, as DNA: TGTGCCAGCAGCTTCGGACCAAATGATAGCAATCAGCCCCAGCATTTT.

This chain links TRBV19 with TRBJ1-5; 9 nucleotides align to TRBD1. CDR3 length: 15 amino acids. Trimming cost V 3 bases and J 1 base; bases outside gene matches: 1. CDR1 is LNHDA, CDR2 SQIVND, per germline (reference sequence). This CDR3 is CASSIDRGSNQPQHF. The CDR3 DNA reads as TGTGCCAGTAGTATTGACAGGGGGAGCAATCAGCCCCAGCATTTT.

The rearrangement uses TRBV7-9 and TRBJ2-7; TRBD2 is a possible D gene (6 bases). Germline V lookup: CDR1 SEHNR, CDR2 FQNEAQ (reference sequence). V was trimmed by 2 bases and J by 4 bases, leaving 15 bases between them. CDR3 length: 15 amino acids. CDR3 DNA: TGTGCCAGCAGCTTAAGCGGTGGAGGGTCTTACGAGCAGTACTTC. It codes for CASSLSGGGSYEQYF.

The chain combines TRBV4-1 with TRBJ2-7; TRBD1 matches 8 bases. The CDR3 contains 14 residues. CDR1 is MGHRA and CDR2 is YSYEKL in the germline V gene. The J segment lost 7 bases and the V segment lost 3 bases, leaving 8 bases of the junction unmatched. As DNA, the CDR3 is TGCGCCAGCAGCCAGATCGGGACAGGATTTGAGCAGTACTTC. This translates into CASSQIGTGFEQYF.

This chain links TRBV29-1 with TRBJ2-2, with D tentatively TRBD1 (6 bases). The CDR3 is 11 residues long. Deletions cut 5 bases from V and 8 bases from J, with 9 bases between. The germline CDR1 and CDR2 sequences are SQVTM and ANQGSEA. DNA for the CDR3: TGCAGCGTTCTCAGGGGTGGGGAGCTGTTTTTT. Amino acid sequence: CSVLRGGELFF.

The CDR3 DNA reads TGTGCCAGCAGTGAAGCCCGACGAAGTCCTTCCTACGAGCAGTACTTC. Protein: CASSEARRSPSYEQYF. The chain couples TRBV6-1 to TRBJ2-7; D is unresolved. V was trimmed by 0 bases and J by 1 base, leaving 13 bases between them. Germline-derived CDR1 and CDR2 are MNHNS and SASEGT. This CDR3 is 16 amino acids long.

The chain uses TRBV29-1 and TRBJ2-5; 7 bases are shared with TRBD2. Trimming took 6 bases from V and 4 from J; bases not matched to a gene: 14. CDR1 and CDR2 from the germline V gene are SQVTM and ANQGSEA. The CDR3 has 15 amino acids. The CDR3 DNA reads TGCAGCGTGGGTGAAGGCCTAGCGGCAGGAGAGACCCAGTACTTC. Amino acid sequence: CSVGEGLAAGETQYF.

Concerning this clone itself: This sample includes further DNA sequences coding for the same CDR3. This chain uses TRBV5-1 with TRBJ1-5, with D maybe TRBD1 (6 bases). The CDR3 is 15 amino acids. Germline CDR1 reads SGHRS; CDR2 reads YFSETQ. Trimming cost V 0 bases and J 4 bases, with 11 bases left between them. The CDR3 loop is CASSLEGGVNQPQHF. CDR3 bases: TGCGCCAGCAGCTTGGAGGGGGGAGTGAATCAGCCCCAGCATTTT.

Regarding this clone: A much larger clone lies a single base off, so this may be a read error. The sample holds other DNA sequences that translate to the same CDR3. The genes are TRBV11-2 and TRBJ2-3, with unresolved D. V was clipped by 2 bases and J by 0 bases, with 0 bases between them. Per germline, CDR1 SGHAT and CDR2 FQNNGV. The length of the CDR3 is 12 residues. The CDR3 loop reads CASSLSTDTQYF. The CDR3 DNA follows: TGTGCCAGCAGCTTAAGCACAGATACGCAGTATTTT.

The rearrangement uses TRBV5-1 and TRBJ2-7; weak D call: TRBD1 (6 bases). This CDR3 comprises 15 residues. Between the trimmed V and J ends, which lost 3 bases and 1 base, there was a span of 14 bases. Germline V lookup: CDR1 SGHRS, CDR2 YFSETQ. The CDR3 coding sequence is TGCGCCAGCAGCTATTGGCCAGGGGATTCCTACGAGCAGTACTTC. The encoded protein is CASSYWPGDSYEQYF.

The chain links TRBV19 to TRBJ1-5; 7 bases are shared with TRBD1. The ends lost 3 bases at V and 3 bases at J; junction bases unmatched: 2. The CDR3 totals 14 residues. Germline V gives CDR1 LNHDA, CDR2 SQIVND (reference sequence). Here the CDR3 reads CASSIGQDNQPQHF. For the CDR3, the DNA is TGTGCCAGTAGTATTGGACAGGACAATCAGCCCCAGCATTTT. The complete variable domain, with remaining parts taken from reference TRBV19 and TRBJ1-5, reads DGGITQSPKYLFRKEGQNVTLSCEQNLNHDAMYWYRQDPGQGLRLIYYSQIVNDFQKGDIAEGYSVSREKKESFPLTVTSAQKNPTAFYLCASSIGQDNQPQHFGDGTRLSIL.

The rearrangement links TRBV29-1 to TRBJ2-7; TRBD2 matches 8 bases. The V gene end was trimmed by 3 bases and the J gene end by 0 bases; junction bases not matched to a gene: 4. This CDR3 is built from 14 residues. CDR1 is SQVTM and CDR2 is ANQGSEA in the germline V gene. DNA for the CDR3: TGCAGCGTTGAGACGGCGGGAGGCTCCTACGAGCAGTACTTC. It codes for CSVETAGGSYEQYF.